The sequence of this T cell receptor beta chain was determined in a study of Ad26.COV2.S vaccination and SARS-CoV-2 variants. Study in general: Ad26.COV2.S given intramuscularly, once or twice 56 days apart. Broader study findings: Spike-specific TCR breadth ran higher among vaccine recipients than placebo recipients.

A word on this clone: Its antigen is unknown. A junction boundary mismatches the germline segment, possibly from a read error.

The protocol was immunoSEQ multiplex PCR, while the TCRdb copy is restricted to in-frame clones and leaves out a portion. This sample has roughly 380,000 clones, with around 83% found just once. The V gene's germline CDR1 is MNHEY and CDR2 SVGAGI. CDR3 size: 16 residues. Noted treatment: 15 to 20 received Ad26.COV2.S at low or high dose, single or two shots; about five received placebo; per-sample allocation not given. Each sample was drawn 63 days after the first injection (of vaccine or placebo). A Boston adult aged 18-55 years was the donor. The V gene is TRBV6-5, the J gene TRBJ2-1; 9 nucleotides line up with TRBD2. Source: peripheral blood, taken in a trial of Ad26.COV2.S vaccine versus placebo. The sequence derives from a person aged 18-65 years who received the Ad26.COV2.S COVID-19 vaccine or a placebo. The CDR3 DNA reads as TGTGCCAGCAGTTACTCGAGTAGCGGGGGTTACACTGAGCAGTTCTTC. This gives the protein CASSYSSSGGYTEQFF.